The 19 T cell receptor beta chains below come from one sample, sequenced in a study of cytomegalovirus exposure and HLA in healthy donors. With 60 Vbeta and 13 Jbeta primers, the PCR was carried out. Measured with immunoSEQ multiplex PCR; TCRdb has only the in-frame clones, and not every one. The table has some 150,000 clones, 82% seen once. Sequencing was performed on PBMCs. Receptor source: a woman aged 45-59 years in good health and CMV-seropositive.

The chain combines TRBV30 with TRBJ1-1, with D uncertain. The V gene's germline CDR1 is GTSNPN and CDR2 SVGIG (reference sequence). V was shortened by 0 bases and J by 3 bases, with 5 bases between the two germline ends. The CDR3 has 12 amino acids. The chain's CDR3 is CAWSVGDTEAFF. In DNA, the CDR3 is TGTGCCTGGAGTGTAGGAGACACTGAAGCTTTCTTT.

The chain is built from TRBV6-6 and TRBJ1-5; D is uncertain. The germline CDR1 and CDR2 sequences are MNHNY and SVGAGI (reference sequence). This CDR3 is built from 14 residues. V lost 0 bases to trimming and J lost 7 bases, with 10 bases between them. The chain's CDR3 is CASSYSGSRQPQHF. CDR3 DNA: TGTGCCAGCAGTTACTCGGGCAGCAGGCAGCCCCAGCATTTT.

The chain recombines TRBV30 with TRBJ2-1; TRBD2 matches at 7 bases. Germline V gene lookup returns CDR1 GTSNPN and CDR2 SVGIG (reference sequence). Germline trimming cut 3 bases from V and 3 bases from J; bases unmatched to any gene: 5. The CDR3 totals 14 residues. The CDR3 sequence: CAWSEAGNYNEQFF. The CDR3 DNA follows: TGTGCCTGGAGCGAAGCGGGGAACTACAATGAGCAGTTCTTC.

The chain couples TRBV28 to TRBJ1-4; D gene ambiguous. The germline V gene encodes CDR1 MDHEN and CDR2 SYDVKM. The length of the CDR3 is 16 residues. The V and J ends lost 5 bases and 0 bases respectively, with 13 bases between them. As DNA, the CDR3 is TGTGCCAGCAGTGCAACCTTAGAAGCAACTAATGAAAAACTGTTTTTT. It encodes CASSATLEATNEKLFF.

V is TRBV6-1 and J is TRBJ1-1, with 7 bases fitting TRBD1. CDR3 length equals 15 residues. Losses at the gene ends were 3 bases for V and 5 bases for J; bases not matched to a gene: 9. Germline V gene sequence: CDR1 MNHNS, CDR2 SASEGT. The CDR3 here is CASSDQQGLGTEAFF. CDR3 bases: TGTGCCAGCAGTGATCAACAGGGGCTGGGTACTGAAGCTTTCTTT.

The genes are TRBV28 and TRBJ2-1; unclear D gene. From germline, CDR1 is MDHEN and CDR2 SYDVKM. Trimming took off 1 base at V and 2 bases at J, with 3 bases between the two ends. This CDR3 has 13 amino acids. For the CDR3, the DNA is TGTGCCAGCAGTTTATTAACCTACAATGAGCAGTTCTTC. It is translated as CASSLLTYNEQFF. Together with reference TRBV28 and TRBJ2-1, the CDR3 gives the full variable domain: DVKVTQSSRYLVKRTGEKVFLECVQDMDHENMFWYRQDPGLGLRLIYFSYDVKMKEKGDIPEGYSVSREKKERFSLILESASTNQTSMYLCASSLLTYNEQFFGPGTRLTVL.

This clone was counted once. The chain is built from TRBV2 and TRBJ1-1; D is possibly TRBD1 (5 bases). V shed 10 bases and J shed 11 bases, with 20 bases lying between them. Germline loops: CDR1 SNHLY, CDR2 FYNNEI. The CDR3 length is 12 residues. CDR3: CATKRGQMGAFF. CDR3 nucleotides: TGTGCCACAAAAAGGGGCCAAATGGGTGCTTTCTTT.

CDR3 sequence: CASRSAGGARTEAFF. In DNA form, the CDR3 reads TGTGCCAGCAGATCTGCCGGGGGGGCAAGGACTGAAGCTTTCTTT. The genes are TRBV6-5 and TRBJ1-1; TRBD1 might be the D (6 bases). Germline CDR1 reads MNHEY; CDR2 reads SVGAGI. V dropped 6 bases and J dropped 5 bases, with 19 bases sitting between them. The CDR3 loop spans 15 amino acids.

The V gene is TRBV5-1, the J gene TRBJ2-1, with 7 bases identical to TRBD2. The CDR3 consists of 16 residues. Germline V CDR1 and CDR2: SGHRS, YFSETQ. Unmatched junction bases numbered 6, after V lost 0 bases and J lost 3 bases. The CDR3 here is CASSLGGEGVYNEQFF. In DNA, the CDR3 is TGCGCCAGCAGCTTGGGAGGGGAGGGTGTCTACAATGAGCAGTTCTTC.

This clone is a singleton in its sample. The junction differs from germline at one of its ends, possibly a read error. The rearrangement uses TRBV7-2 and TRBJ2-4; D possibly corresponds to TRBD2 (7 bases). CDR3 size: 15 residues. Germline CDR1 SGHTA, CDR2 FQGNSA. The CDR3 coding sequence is TGTGCCAGCAGCTTTTTGGGGGGGCTCGTGAACAGTCAGTACTTC. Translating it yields CASSFLGGLVNSQYF.

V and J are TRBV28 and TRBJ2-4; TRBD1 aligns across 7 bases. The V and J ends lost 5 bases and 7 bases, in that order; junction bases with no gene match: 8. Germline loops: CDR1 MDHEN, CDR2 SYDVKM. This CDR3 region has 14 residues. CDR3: CASSPPGQPNIQYF. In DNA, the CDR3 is TGTGCCAGCAGTCCACCGGGACAGCCCAACATTCAGTACTTC.

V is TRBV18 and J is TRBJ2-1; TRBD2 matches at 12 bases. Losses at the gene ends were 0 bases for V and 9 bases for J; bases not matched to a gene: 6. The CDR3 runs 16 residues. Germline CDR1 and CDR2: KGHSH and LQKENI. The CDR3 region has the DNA TGTGCCAGCTCACCACCGACTAGCGGGAGAGCCATTGAGCAGTTCTTC. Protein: CASSPPTSGRAIEQFF.

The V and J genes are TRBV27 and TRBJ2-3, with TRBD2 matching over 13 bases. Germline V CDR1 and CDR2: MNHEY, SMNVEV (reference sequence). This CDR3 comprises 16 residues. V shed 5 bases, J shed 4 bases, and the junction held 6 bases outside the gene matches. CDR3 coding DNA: TGTGCCAGCAGTCTTCGGACTAGCGGGGGTTCAGATACGCAGTATTTT. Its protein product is CASSLRTSGGSDTQYF.

CDR3 protein: CASSLGLAGVETQYF. The CDR3 DNA sequence: TGTGCCAGCAGCCTAGGACTAGCGGGGGTCGAGACCCAGTACTTC. The V call is TRBV6-5, the J call TRBJ2-5, with TRBD2 matching over 13 bases. The V and J ends lost 6 bases and 5 bases, in that order; junction bases with no gene match: 6. CDR3 length: 15 residues. Germline values: CDR1 MNHEY, CDR2 SVGAGI.

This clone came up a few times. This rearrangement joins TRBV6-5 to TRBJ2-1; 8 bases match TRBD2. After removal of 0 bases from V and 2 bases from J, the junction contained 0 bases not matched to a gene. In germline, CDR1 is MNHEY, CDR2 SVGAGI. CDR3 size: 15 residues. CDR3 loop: CASSYSAGAYNEQFF. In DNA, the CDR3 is TGTGCCAGCAGTTACTCAGCGGGGGCCTACAATGAGCAGTTCTTC.

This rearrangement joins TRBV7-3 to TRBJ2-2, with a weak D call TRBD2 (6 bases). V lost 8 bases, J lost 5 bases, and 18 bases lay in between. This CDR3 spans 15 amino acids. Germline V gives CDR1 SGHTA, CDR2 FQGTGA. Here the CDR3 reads CASSNAAGLTGELFF. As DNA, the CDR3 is TGTGCCAGCTCCAACGCCGCGGGGCTTACCGGGGAGCTGTTTTTT.

CDR3 in amino acids: CASSPRQSTNEKLFF. As DNA, the CDR3 is TGTGCCAGCTCACCAAGACAGTCAACTAATGAAAAACTGTTTTTT. This chain connects TRBV18 to TRBJ1-4, with D perhaps TRBD1 (5 bases). There are 15 residues in the CDR3. Germline values: CDR1 KGHSH, CDR2 LQKENI. The V gene lost 2 bases and the J gene lost 0 bases, with 7 bases spanning the gap.

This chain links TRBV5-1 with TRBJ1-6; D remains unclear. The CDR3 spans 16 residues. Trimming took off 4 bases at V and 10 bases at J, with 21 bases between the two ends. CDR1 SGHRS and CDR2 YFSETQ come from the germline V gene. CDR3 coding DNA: TGCGCCAGCAGCCGAAGCGCCGGGAGGGAACTATCACCCCTCCACTTT. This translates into CASSRSAGRELSPLHF. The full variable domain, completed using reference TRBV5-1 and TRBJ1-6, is KAGVTQTPRYLIKTRGQQVTLSCSPISGHRSVSWYQQTPGQGLQFLFEYFSETQRNKGNFPGRFSGRQFSNSRSEMNVSTLELGDSALYLCASSRSAGRELSPLHFGNGTRLTVT.

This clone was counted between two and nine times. The CDR3 loop is CASSPEGVFGTGELFF. CDR3 sequence (DNA): TGTGCCAGCAGCCCCGAGGGGGTCTTTGGGACCGGGGAGCTGTTTTTT. The chain recombines TRBV5-4 with TRBJ2-2, with D maybe TRBD1 (6 bases). Per germline, CDR1 SGHNT and CDR2 YYREEE (reference sequence). The CDR3 consists of 16 residues. V lost 4 bases, J lost 5 bases, and 18 bases lay in between.